The entry below gives a single T cell receptor beta chain sequence along with its context. The length of the CDR3 is 16 residues. Germline V lookup: CDR1 SGHRS, CDR2 YFSETQ. Losses at the gene ends were 0 bases for V and 0 bases for J; bases not matched to a gene: 5. This specimen comes from a study of cytomegalovirus exposure and HLA in healthy donors. Both 60 Vbeta primers and 13 Jbeta primers went into the PCR. Measured with immunoSEQ multiplex PCR; TCRdb has only the in-frame clones, and not every one. Of about 150,000 clones in the sample, more than 70% were seen once. Sequences were obtained from PBMCs. The chain employs TRBV5-1 and TRBJ2-7; 8 nucleotides match TRBD1. The origin of this receptor is a man between 25 and 39 years old in good health and CMV-seronegative. In DNA, the CDR3 is TGCGCCAGCAGCTTGGGGCGGACAGGGCTCTCCTACGAGCAGTACTTC. Amino acid sequence: CASSLGRTGLSYEQYF.